These 26 T cell receptor beta chains were all obtained from the same sample, sequenced in a study of identical twins. Each CDR3 protein gets one entry after TCRdb re-called the 5' RACE reads with MiXCR. The sample has 650,000 to 750,000 distinct CDR3 sequences, over 20% seen once. The data also belong to a second study, concerning T cells expressing NK-cell markers.

Sequenced sample: PBMCs. The source is a woman in her late teens or twenties in good health.

As for this clonotype: Because the CDR3 is missing its conserved closing phenylalanine or tryptophan, this is likely a read error. The chain employs TRBV5-6 and TRBJ2-1; 9 bases fit TRBD1. Germline loops: CDR1 SGHDT, CDR2 YYEEEE. Unmatched junction bases numbered 11, after V lost 4 bases and J lost 3 bases. The CDR3 spans 17 residues. CDR3 loop: CASSPLGTGRFYNEQFL. The CDR3 DNA sequence: TGTGCCAGCAGCCCTCTAGGGACAGGGCGATTCTACAATGAGCAGTTCCTC.

This chain connects TRBV4-3 to TRBJ2-2; D may match TRBD1 or TRBD2 (6 bases each). Trimming stripped 4 bases from V and 1 base from J, with 19 bases between. The CDR3 sequence is 18 residues long. Looked up from germline, CDR1 is LGHNA and CDR2 is YSLEER. In DNA form, the CDR3 reads TGCGCCAGCAGCCCAGATTTTTCGGGGGCAAAGAACACCGGGGAGCTGTTTTTT. It yields the protein CASSPDFSGAKNTGELFF.

This clonotype was detected ten times or more. V gene TRBV12-3 or TRBV12-4 combines with J gene TRBJ1-5, with D possibly matching TRBD1 (5 bases). The V end lost 4 bases, the J end lost 5 bases, and 9 bases lay between the germline ends. The CDR3 extends over 13 amino acids. The CDR3 sequence: CASSWAGDQPQHF. The CDR3 DNA follows: TGTGCCAGCAGTTGGGCGGGGGATCAGCCCCAGCATTTT.

CDR3 residues: CASSQTGVPTDTQYF. In nucleotides, the CDR3 is TGCGCCAGCAGCCAAACAGGGGTCCCCACAGATACGCAGTATTTT. The chain has TRBV4-1 and TRBJ2-3; TRBD1 agrees at 7 bases. Germline CDR1 MGHRA, CDR2 YSYEKL. V was clipped by 2 bases and J by 2 bases; unmatched bases: 4. The CDR3 contains 15 residues.

This clonotype was counted only a few times. V usage is TRBV20-1 and J usage is TRBJ2-1; D remains ambiguous. V shed 1 base and J shed 4 bases, with 17 bases lying between them. The CDR3 length is 16 residues. Germline loops: CDR1 DFQATT, CDR2 SNEGSKA (reference sequence). CDR3 sequence: CSARVQSFEAYNEQFF. DNA for the CDR3: TGCAGTGCTAGAGTCCAGAGCTTCGAAGCATACAATGAGCAGTTCTTC.

This clonotype showed up just a few times. The gene calls are TRBV11-2 and TRBJ2-1; 7 bases match TRBD2. The CDR3 runs 15 residues. From germline, CDR1 is SGHAT and CDR2 FQNNGV. After removal of 8 bases from V and 6 bases from J, the junction contained 13 bases not matched to a gene. The CDR3 spells CASRSISGTINEQFF. CDR3 bases: TGTGCCAGCCGTTCGATATCCGGGACTATCAATGAGCAGTTCTTC.

The J gene is TRBJ2-3, the V gene TRBV12-3 or TRBV12-4, with D uncertain. V dropped 3 bases and J dropped 0 bases, with 16 bases sitting between them. The CDR3 totals 17 residues. CDR3 loop: CASSLSVAAESTDTQYF. The CDR3, as DNA: TGTGCCAGCAGTTTGAGCGTGGCGGCGGAAAGCACAGATACGCAGTATTTT.

The table lists this clonotype with many counts. This chain uses TRBV5-1 with TRBJ1-1, with a tentative D call TRBD1 (6 bases). The length of the CDR3 is 12 residues. The germline gives CDR1 SGHRS, CDR2 YFSETQ. Trimming removed 4 bases at V and 9 bases at J, with 13 bases between. The CDR3 sequence is CASSPEGGKAFF. The DNA of the CDR3 is TGCGCCAGCAGCCCCGAGGGGGGGAAAGCTTTCTTT.

This clonotype was seen more than once but under ten times. This sequence joins TRBV20-1 and TRBJ2-7; D ambiguous. The V end was cut by 0 bases, the J end by 2 bases, with 11 bases between. The CDR3 contains 14 residues. Germline V gene lookup returns CDR1 DFQATT and CDR2 SNEGSKA (reference sequence). CDR3 nucleotide sequence: TGCAGTGCTAGAGATCACAGAAACCCCTACGAGCAGTACTTC. Its translation: CSARDHRNPYEQYF.

This clonotype was observed a handful of times. V usage is TRBV3-1 and J usage is TRBJ2-1; D gene unclear. The CDR3 spans 12 residues. Germline V gene sequence: CDR1 LGHDT, CDR2 YNNKEL (reference sequence). Trimming left V 4 bases short and J 4 bases short, with 5 bases between. The CDR3 DNA sequence: TGTGCCAGCAGCCCCATGTACAATGAGCAGTTCTTC. Its translation: CASSPMYNEQFF.

This clonotype was observed at least ten times. The chain combines TRBV12-3 or TRBV12-4 with TRBJ1-3; D gene ambiguous. The V gene lost 6 bases and the J gene lost 5 bases, with 8 bases spanning the gap. This CDR3 contains 12 residues. CDR3 nucleotides: TGTGCCAGCAGCAGAACCCGAAACACCATATATTTT. It specifies CASSRTRNTIYF.

This clonotype was observed a few times. The chain recombines TRBV7-9 with TRBJ2-1; D tentatively fits TRBD1 or TRBD2 (5 bases each). This CDR3 contains 16 residues. Germline-derived CDR1 and CDR2 are SEHNR and FQNEAQ (reference sequence). V was clipped by 5 bases and J by 0 bases, with 14 bases between them. In DNA form, the CDR3 reads TGTGCCAGCAGCCCAGCCAAGGGGAGCTCCTACAATGAGCAGTTCTTC. Encoded protein: CASSPAKGSSYNEQFF.

The V gene is TRBV7-9, the J gene TRBJ2-2, with D unresolved. Germline CDR1 SEHNR, CDR2 FQNEAQ (reference sequence). The CDR3 length is 13 residues. V lost 5 bases to trimming and J lost 7 bases, with 11 bases between them. This chain's CDR3 is CASSPERYGELFF. CDR3 nucleotides: TGTGCCAGCAGCCCAGAACGTTACGGGGAGCTGTTTTTT.

The rearrangement joins TRBV12-3 or TRBV12-4 to TRBJ2-1; 7 bases match TRBD2. This CDR3 has 14 residues. V was pared by 3 bases and J by 6 bases, with 5 bases of the junction left unmatched. CDR3 loop: CASSLSGGINEQFF. The CDR3 DNA reads as TGTGCCAGCAGTTTGTCCGGGGGGATCAATGAGCAGTTCTTC.

The chain couples TRBV7-2 to TRBJ2-3; D remains ambiguous. CDR3 length equals 12 residues. V was cut by 4 bases and J by 3 bases, with 5 bases left in between. Germline V lookup: CDR1 SGHTA, CDR2 FQGNSA. The CDR3 here is CASSWYTDTQYF. CDR3 nucleotides: TGTGCCAGCAGCTGGTATACAGATACGCAGTATTTT.

This clonotype was recorded once. The gene calls are TRBV5-6 and TRBJ2-7; D not resolved. V shed 0 bases and J shed 0 bases, with 10 bases lying between them. Germline V gene lookup returns CDR1 SGHDT and CDR2 YYEEEE. CDR3 length: 15 amino acids. CDR3 sequence: CASSLVGLVSYEQYF. The CDR3 coding sequence is TGTGCCAGCAGCTTGGTTGGGCTGGTCTCCTACGAGCAGTACTTC.

A remark on this clonotype: A much larger clone differs by one base, so this may be a read error. The V gene is TRBV5-1, the J gene TRBJ1-1; unclear D gene. The germline CDR1 and CDR2 sequences are SGHRS and YFSETQ. V was pared by 0 bases and J by 1 base, with 7 bases between. CDR3 size: 14 residues. The CDR3 loop is CASSLEQTNTEAFF. For the CDR3, the DNA is TGCGCCAGCAGCTTGGAACAGACGAACACTGAAGCTTTCTTT.

Only a few counts were recorded for this clonotype. The chain has TRBV20-1 and TRBJ2-5; no clear D. The CDR3 totals 14 residues. V was trimmed by 2 bases and J by 5 bases, leaving 15 bases between them. Germline loops: CDR1 DFQATT, CDR2 SNEGSKA (reference sequence). The CDR3 DNA reads TGCAGTGCTAGACCCCACTTCTCCGAGGAGACCCAGTACTTC. This encodes CSARPHFSEETQYF.

This clonotype was seen a handful of times. V usage is TRBV3-1 and J usage is TRBJ2-7; D is perhaps TRBD2 (6 bases). Trimming took 3 bases from V and 1 from J, leaving 13 bases between them. Germline V gene sequence: CDR1 LGHDT, CDR2 YNNKEL (reference sequence). CDR3 length: 15 residues. The CDR3 DNA reads as TGTGCCAGCAGCCAGCGGGACGGAATTTCCTACGAGCAGTACTTC. It translates to CASSQRDGISYEQYF.

This clonotype has only a few counts. V and J are TRBV6-1 and TRBJ2-3; a weak D match, TRBD2 (6 bases). The ends were cut back, 6 bases at V and 0 bases at J, with 19 bases in the middle. Germline V gene data show CDR1 as MNHNS and CDR2 as SASEGT. The CDR3 is made up of 17 amino acids. Here the CDR3 DNA reads TGTGCCAGCAGAAAGGGACTGGGGAACCGGAGCACAGATACGCAGTATTTT. This encodes CASRKGLGNRSTDTQYF.

DNA of the CDR3: TGCGCCAGCAGCCCGATCTCTCTAGCGGGGTTCTCTGGGGCCAACGTCCTGACTTTC. This gives the protein CASSPISLAGFSGANVLTF. The chain has TRBV5-1 and TRBJ2-6, with TRBD2 matching over 9 bases. CDR3 length: 19 amino acids. Germline V CDR1 and CDR2: SGHRS, YFSETQ. Trimming took 4 bases from V and 0 from J; bases not matched to a gene: 11.

The genes are TRBV7-9 and TRBJ2-6; D is perhaps TRBD1 (6 bases). Germline CDR1 SEHNR, CDR2 FQNEAQ (reference sequence). V shed 5 bases and J shed 0 bases, with 8 bases lying between them. This CDR3 region has 15 residues. The CDR3 bases are TGTGCCAGCAGCGACAGGAACTCTGGGGCCAACGTCCTGACTTTC. Its protein product is CASSDRNSGANVLTF.

The V and J genes are TRBV12-3 or TRBV12-4 and TRBJ2-1; a weak D match, TRBD2 (6 bases). This CDR3 spans 15 amino acids. The ends were cut back, 6 bases at V and 2 bases at J, with 14 bases in the middle. DNA of the CDR3: TGTGCCAGCAGGTGGAGTACGGGGGCCTACAATGAGCAGTTCTTC. It encodes CASRWSTGAYNEQFF.

This clonotype turned up a few times. This chain links TRBV7-2 with TRBJ1-5; 7 bases match TRBD1. Germline assignment: CDR1 SGHTA and CDR2 FQGNSA. The trim removed 2 bases at V and 3 bases at J, leaving 4 bases unmatched. The CDR3 totals 15 residues. The CDR3 sequence: CASSLWDRHNQPQHF. As DNA, the CDR3 is TGTGCCAGCAGCTTATGGGACAGACACAATCAGCCCCAGCATTTT. The whole variable domain, filled in from reference TRBV7-2 and TRBJ1-5, reads GAGVSQSPSNKVTEKGKDVELRCDPISGHTALYWYRQSLGQGLEFLIYFQGNSAPDKSGLPSDRFSAERTGGSVSTLTIQRTQQEDSAVYLCASSLWDRHNQPQHFGDGTRLSIL.

This clonotype occurred many times. The chain combines TRBV6-1 with TRBJ1-5; D call uncertain. From germline, CDR1 is MNHNS and CDR2 SASEGT. The CDR3 is 16 residues long. The V end lost 6 bases, the J end lost 1 base, and 16 bases lay between the germline ends. Here the CDR3 reads CASSPRPGGSNQPQHF. The CDR3 DNA reads TGTGCCAGCAGCCCCCGGCCGGGTGGGAGCAATCAGCCCCAGCATTTT.

The chain joins TRBV12-3 or TRBV12-4 to TRBJ2-7; TRBD1 matches at 9 bases. CDR3 size: 14 residues. After removal of 7 bases from V and 5 bases from J, the junction contained 9 bases not matched to a gene. CDR3 in amino acids: CASTPGQGSNEQYF. The CDR3 bases are TGTGCCAGCACACCGGGACAGGGATCCAACGAGCAGTACTTC.